This TCR beta chain originates from a study of blood T cell repertoires in COVID-19. As for the study in general: The United States, Italy and Spain provided the acute and convalescent COVID-19 samples. PBMCs, B-cell-depleted T cells, or T cells provided the cDNA or gDNA that made up the material.

In the source study's methods: Scientists estimated how many nucleated cells there were by amplifying reference gene primers. Sequencing was performed with immunoSEQ multiplex PCR; in TCRdb, only in-frame clones are kept and a portion is missing. V and J calls and clone size are given by that table; D and trimming were obtained from the DNA. The table shows some 170,000 clones, with about 81% occurring only once. This sequence originates from a man in his 60s with active or convalescent COVID-19. Sequencing was done on a sample of peripheral blood.

Here the CDR3 reads CAISETGQETQPQHF. The CDR3 DNA reads as TGTGCCATCAGTGAGACCGGACAGGAGACTCAGCCCCAGCATTTT. The genes are TRBV10-3 and TRBJ1-5; the match to TRBD1 covers 7 bases. The CDR3 consists of 15 residues. J lost 6 bases, V lost 2 bases, and 7 bases had no gene match. From germline, CDR1 is ENHRY and CDR2 SYGVKD.